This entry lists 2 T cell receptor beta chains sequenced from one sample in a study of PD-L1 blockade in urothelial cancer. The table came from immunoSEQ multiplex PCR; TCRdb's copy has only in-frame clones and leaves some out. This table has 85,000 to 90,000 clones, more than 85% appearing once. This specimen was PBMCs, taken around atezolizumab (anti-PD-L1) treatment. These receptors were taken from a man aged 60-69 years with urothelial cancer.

CDR3 protein: CASSVEVAGAGEQFF. CDR3 DNA sequence: TGTGCCAGCAGCGTAGAGGTAGCGGGAGCTGGTGAGCAGTTCTTC. The gene calls are TRBV9 and TRBJ2-1; 9 bases fit TRBD2. The CDR3 consists of 15 residues. Germline assignment: CDR1 SGDLS and CDR2 YYNGEE. J was trimmed by 9 bases and V by 0 bases; bases with no gene match: 7.

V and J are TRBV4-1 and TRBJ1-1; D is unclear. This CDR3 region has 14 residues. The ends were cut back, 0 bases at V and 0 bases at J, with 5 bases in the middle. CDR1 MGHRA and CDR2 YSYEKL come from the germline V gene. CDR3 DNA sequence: TGCGCCAGCAGCCAAGATCAAATGAACACTGAAGCTTTCTTT. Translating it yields CASSQDQMNTEAFF.